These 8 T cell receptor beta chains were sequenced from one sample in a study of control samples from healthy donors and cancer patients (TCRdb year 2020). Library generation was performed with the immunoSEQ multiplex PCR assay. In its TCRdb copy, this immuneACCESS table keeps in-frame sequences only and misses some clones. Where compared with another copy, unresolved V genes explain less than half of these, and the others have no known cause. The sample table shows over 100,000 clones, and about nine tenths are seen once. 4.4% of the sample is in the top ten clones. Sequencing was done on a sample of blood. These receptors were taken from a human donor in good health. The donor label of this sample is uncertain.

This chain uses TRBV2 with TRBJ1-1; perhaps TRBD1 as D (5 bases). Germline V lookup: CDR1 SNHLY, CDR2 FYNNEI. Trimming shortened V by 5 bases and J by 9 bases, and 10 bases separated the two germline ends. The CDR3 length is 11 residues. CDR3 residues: CASSYDSKAFF. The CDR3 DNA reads TGTGCCAGCAGTTATGACAGCAAAGCTTTCTTT.

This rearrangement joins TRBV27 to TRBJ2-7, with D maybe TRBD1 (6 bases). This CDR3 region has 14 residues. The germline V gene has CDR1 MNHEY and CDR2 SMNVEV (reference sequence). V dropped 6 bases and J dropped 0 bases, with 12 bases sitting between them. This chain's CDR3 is CASSLTGLSYEQYF. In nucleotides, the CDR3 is TGTGCCAGCAGCCTGACAGGCCTCTCCTACGAGCAGTACTTC.

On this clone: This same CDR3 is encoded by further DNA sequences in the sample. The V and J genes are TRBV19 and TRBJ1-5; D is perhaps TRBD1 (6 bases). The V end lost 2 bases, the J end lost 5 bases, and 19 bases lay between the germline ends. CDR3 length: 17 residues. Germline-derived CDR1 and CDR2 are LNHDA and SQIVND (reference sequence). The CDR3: CASSIRGGAGGDQPQHF. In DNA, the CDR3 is TGTGCCAGTAGTATAAGGGGGGGGGCGGGGGGAGATCAGCCCCAGCATTTT.

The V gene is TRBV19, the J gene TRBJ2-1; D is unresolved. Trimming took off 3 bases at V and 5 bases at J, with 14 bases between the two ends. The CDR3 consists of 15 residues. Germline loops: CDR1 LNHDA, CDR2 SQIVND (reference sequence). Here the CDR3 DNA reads TGTGCCAGTAGTATCCGGGTAGGTTCGGACAATGAGCAGTTCTTC. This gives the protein CASSIRVGSDNEQFF.

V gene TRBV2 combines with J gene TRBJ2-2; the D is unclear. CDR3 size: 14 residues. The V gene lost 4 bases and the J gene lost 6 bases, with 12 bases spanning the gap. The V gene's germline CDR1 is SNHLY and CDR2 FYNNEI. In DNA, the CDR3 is TGTGCCAGCAGTGCCCTTTCAGCGTCCGGGGAGCTGTTTTTT. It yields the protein CASSALSASGELFF.

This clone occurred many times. The CDR3 here is CASSEQPTLYGYTF. CDR3 bases: TGTGCCAGCAGTGAACAGCCGACCCTCTATGGCTACACCTTC. The chain employs TRBV2 and TRBJ1-2; no firm D call. Between the trimmed V and J ends, which lost 2 bases and 4 bases, there was a span of 11 bases. This CDR3 has 14 amino acids. Germline lookup yields CDR1 SNHLY and CDR2 FYNNEI.

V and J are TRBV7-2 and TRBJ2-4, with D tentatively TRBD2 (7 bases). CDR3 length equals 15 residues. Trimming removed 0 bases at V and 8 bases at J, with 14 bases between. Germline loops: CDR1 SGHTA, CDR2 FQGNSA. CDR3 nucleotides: TGTGCCAGCAGCTTAGCTTGGCGGGGGCTTGACATTCAGTACTTC. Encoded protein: CASSLAWRGLDIQYF.

CDR3 protein: CASSLAQGLGNTIYF. The CDR3 nucleotides are TGTGCCAGCAGCTTAGCGCAGGGCCTTGGAAACACCATATATTTT. The genes are TRBV7-6 and TRBJ1-3, with D possibly TRBD1 on 5 matching bases. This CDR3 contains 15 residues. Looked up from germline, CDR1 is SGHVS and CDR2 is FNYEAQ. Between the trimmed V and J ends, which lost 0 bases and 3 bases, there was a span of 9 bases.